This T cell receptor beta chain was captured in a study of T cells expressing NK-cell markers. With respect to this clonotype: Its target is not known.

The CDR3 runs to 14 residues. TCRdb reworked the 5' RACE reads into one entry per CDR3 protein, no DNA. The listing contains 200,000 to 300,000 distinct CDR3 sequences. Study results and limitations: In about six donors, dominant CD3+CD56+NKG2C+ clonotypes ranked among the top 10 CD8+ clonotypes.

Input material: blood T cells: a sorted CD56 or NKG2C T cell subset, CD4+ or CD8+ T cells, or bulk PBMC T cells (not recorded which). The clonotype was recovered from a young man in good health. The chain uses TRBV21-1 and TRBJ2-7; TCRdb names TRBD1, which stays unverified in the absence of DNA. TRBV21-1 is marked as a pseudogene. CDR3 loop: CASSAQGGTYEQYF.